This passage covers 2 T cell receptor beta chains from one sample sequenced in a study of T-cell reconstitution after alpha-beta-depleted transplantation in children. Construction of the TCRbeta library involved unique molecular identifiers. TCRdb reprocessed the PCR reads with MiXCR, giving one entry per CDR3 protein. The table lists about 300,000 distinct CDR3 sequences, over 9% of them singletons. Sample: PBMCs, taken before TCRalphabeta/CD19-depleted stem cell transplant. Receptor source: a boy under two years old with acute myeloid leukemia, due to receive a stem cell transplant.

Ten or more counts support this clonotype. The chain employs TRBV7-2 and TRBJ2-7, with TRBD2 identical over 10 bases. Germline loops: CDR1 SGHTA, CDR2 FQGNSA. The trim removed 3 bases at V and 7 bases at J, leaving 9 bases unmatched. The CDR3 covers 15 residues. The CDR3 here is CASSFPLAGVGEQYF. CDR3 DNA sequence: TGTGCCAGCAGCTTCCCTCTAGCGGGAGTCGGTGAGCAGTACTTC.

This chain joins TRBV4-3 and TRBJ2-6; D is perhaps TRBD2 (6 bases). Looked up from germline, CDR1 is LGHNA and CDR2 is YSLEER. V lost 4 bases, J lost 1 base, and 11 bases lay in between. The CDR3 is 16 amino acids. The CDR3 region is CASSRGVRSGANVLTF. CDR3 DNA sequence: TGCGCCAGCAGCCGGGGGGTGAGATCTGGGGCCAACGTCCTGACTTTC.